One sample yielded the 9 T cell receptor beta chains listed below, sequenced in a study of blood T cell repertoires in COVID-19. Produced via immunoSEQ multiplex PCR; TCRdb's table is partial and in-frame only. This sample carries under 300,000 clones, around 90% of them seen once, and the ten largest clones take 1.7%. The sample taken for sequencing was PBMCs or T cells enriched from blood (not recorded which). All receptors derive from a middle-aged woman who had recovered from COVID-19.

The chain couples TRBV5-1 to TRBJ2-1; 9 positions match TRBD1. CDR1 is SGHRS and CDR2 is YFSETQ in the germline V gene. V was pared by 4 bases and J by 2 bases, with 4 bases of the junction left unmatched. The CDR3 consists of 15 residues. As DNA, the CDR3 is TGCGCCAGCAGCCGAACAGGGGGCGCCTACAATGAGCAGTTCTTC. Translating it yields CASSRTGGAYNEQFF.

This clone was counted only a few times. The rearrangement joins TRBV6-2 or TRBV6-3 to TRBJ2-4; TRBD2 matches at 13 bases. Per germline, CDR1 MNHEY and CDR2 SVGEGT. The J segment lost 0 bases and the V segment lost 2 bases, leaving 10 bases of the junction unmatched. This CDR3 is 20 amino acids long. The CDR3: CASSYPPTSGGILAKNIQYF. The CDR3 DNA follows: TGTGCCAGCAGTTACCCACCGACTAGCGGGGGGATCCTAGCCAAAAACATTCAGTACTTC.

The chain employs TRBV12-3 or TRBV12-4 and TRBJ2-7; D uncertain. V was shortened by 1 base and J by 3 bases, with 4 bases between the two germline ends. The CDR3 is 12 residues long. In DNA form, the CDR3 reads TGTGCCAGCAGTTTAGAGCGCTACGAGCAGTACTTC. This sequence encodes CASSLERYEQYF.

This clone was detected a few times. V gene TRBV18 combines with J gene TRBJ1-2, with TRBD1 matching over 8 bases. This CDR3 comprises 14 residues. V trimming: 6 bases; J trimming: 8 bases; junction bases outside the gene matches: 11. Per germline, CDR1 KGHSH and CDR2 LQKENI. CDR3 nucleotide sequence: TGTGCCAGCTCTCGAGGACAGGGCCAAGGGGGCTACACCTTC. Translating it yields CASSRGQGQGGYTF.

This chain joins TRBV28 and TRBJ1-6; D perhaps matches TRBD1 (5 bases). V was trimmed by 5 bases and J by 4 bases, leaving 9 bases between them. Germline V CDR1 and CDR2: MDHEN, SYDVKM. This CDR3 is 14 amino acids long. DNA of the CDR3: TGTGCCAGCAGTCCAGGGTTTTATAATTCACCCCTCCACTTT. Protein sequence: CASSPGFYNSPLHF.

This clone was observed a handful of times. The gene calls are TRBV4-1 and TRBJ1-5; TRBD1 might be the D (5 bases). Per germline, CDR1 MGHRA and CDR2 YSYEKL. V lost 4 bases and J lost 5, with 15 bases in between. The length of the CDR3 is 15 residues. The CDR3 reads CASSPFSGLHQPQHF. Written as DNA, the CDR3 is TGCGCCAGCAGCCCCTTTTCAGGGTTGCATCAGCCCCAGCATTTT.

The chain recombines TRBV25-1 with TRBJ1-2, with 8 bases lining up with TRBD1. CDR3 length: 14 residues. The germline V gene encodes CDR1 MGHDK and CDR2 SYGVNS. The ends lost 8 bases at V and 2 bases at J; junction bases unmatched: 7. The CDR3 sequence is CASRPRTGNYGYTF. CDR3 nucleotides: TGTGCCAGCCGCCCGAGGACAGGGAACTATGGCTACACCTTC.

V is TRBV5-4 and J is TRBJ2-5, with D possibly TRBD1 on 7 matching bases. The germline V gene encodes CDR1 SGHNT and CDR2 YYREEE (reference sequence). V was pared by 0 bases and J by 9 bases, with 15 bases between. The CDR3 consists of 14 residues. The CDR3 region is CASSLGRQGGPQYF. As DNA, the CDR3 is TGTGCCAGCAGCTTGGGTCGTCAGGGGGGCCCCCAGTACTTC.

CDR3: CASSRGGSGKGGAFF. In DNA, the CDR3 is TGTGCCAGCAGTCGTGGTGGGTCGGGGAAAGGGGGAGCTTTCTTT. The chain uses TRBV9 and TRBJ1-1, with TRBD1 as a possible D gene (6 bases). The CDR3 consists of 15 residues. Germline V gene lookup returns CDR1 SGDLS and CDR2 YYNGEE. The V end was cut by 5 bases, the J end by 10 bases, with 24 bases between.